Following are 22 T cell receptor beta chains from one sample sequenced in a study of blood T cell repertoires in COVID-19. Profiling relied on immunoSEQ multiplex PCR, and the TCRdb table lists in-frame clones only, not all of them. Of around 63,000 clones listed, about two thirds are singletons. The sequenced material came from peripheral blood. The receptors derive from a woman between 65 and 79 years old with COVID-19, enrolled during active disease.

V is TRBV11-2 and J is TRBJ1-2; possible D gene TRBD1, 6 bases. Deletions cut 3 bases from V and 4 bases from J, with 15 bases between. Germline V gives CDR1 SGHAT, CDR2 FQNNGV. This CDR3 is 15 amino acids long. The chain's CDR3 is CASSFGWDKVYGYTF. For the CDR3, the DNA is TGTGCCAGCAGCTTTGGGTGGGACAAGGTCTATGGCTACACCTTC. The full variable domain, with the rest looked up from reference TRBV11-2 and TRBJ1-2, is EAGVAQSPRYKIIEKRQSVAFWCNPISGHATLYWYQQILGQGPKLLIQFQNNGVVDDSQLPKDRFSAERLKGVDSTLKIQPAKLEDSAVYLCASSFGWDKVYGYTFGSGTRLTVV.

This chain links TRBV18 with TRBJ2-3; 10 bases are shared with TRBD2. In germline, CDR1 is KGHSH, CDR2 LQKENI. With V trimmed by 7 bases and J by 4 bases, 11 bases remained unmatched. The CDR3 sequence is 16 residues long. The CDR3 sequence is CASFPGTSAGADTQYF. The DNA for the CDR3 is TGTGCCAGCTTTCCCGGGACTAGCGCCGGGGCAGATACGCAGTATTTT.

This clone was observed a few times. Other nucleotide sequences from this sample produce the same CDR3. The genes are TRBV6-5 and TRBJ1-4; tentative D call: TRBD1 (5 bases). Deletions cut 6 bases from V and 0 bases from J, with 11 bases between. CDR3 length: 15 residues. The V gene's germline CDR1 is MNHEY and CDR2 SVGAGI. CDR3 DNA sequence: TGTGCCAGCAGGCGGGACTTTGCAACTAATGAAAAACTGTTTTTT. As protein: CASRRDFATNEKLFF.

The chain links TRBV18 to TRBJ2-1; no clear D. Germline CDR1 is KGHSH and CDR2 is LQKENI. V lost 2 bases and J 4 bases, leaving 6 bases between the germline ends. CDR3 length: 13 residues. The CDR3 loop reads CASSPYSYNEQFF. The DNA for the CDR3 is TGTGCCAGCTCACCATACAGTTACAATGAGCAGTTCTTC.

The J gene is TRBJ1-4, the V gene TRBV3-1 (or the pseudogene TRBV3-2); D may be TRBD1 (6 bases). CDR1 and CDR2 from the germline V gene are LGHDT and YNNKEL (reference sequence). V was clipped by 8 bases and J by 8 bases, with 21 bases between them. CDR3 length: 15 amino acids. The CDR3 sequence: CASRDTRFFYEKLFF. CDR3 coding DNA: TGTGCCAGCCGGGACACTCGCTTTTTCTACGAAAAACTGTTTTTT.

The CDR3: CASSFSGQEAFF. The CDR3 DNA reads TGTGCCAGCAGCTTTTCTGGACAGGAAGCTTTCTTT. J is TRBJ1-1 and V is TRBV11-3, with a tentative D call TRBD1 (6 bases). The CDR3 loop spans 12 amino acids. CDR1 is SGHNT, CDR2 YENEEA, per germline. Trimming left V 3 bases short and J 8 bases short, with 10 bases between.

The V gene is TRBV4-1, the J gene TRBJ1-2, with D unresolved. The CDR3 consists of 14 residues. Germline loops: CDR1 MGHRA, CDR2 YSYEKL. V lost 0 bases to trimming and J lost 3 bases, with 8 bases between them. The CDR3 nucleotides read TGCGCCAGCAGCCAAGATGGCACCGACTATGGCTACACCTTC. It yields the protein CASSQDGTDYGYTF.

This rearrangement joins TRBV18 to TRBJ1-2, with TRBD1 as a possible D gene (6 bases). The germline gives CDR1 KGHSH, CDR2 LQKENI. CDR3 length: 14 amino acids. The V end was cut by 5 bases, the J end by 1 base, with 11 bases between. CDR3 loop: CASSADRNNYGYTF. DNA for the CDR3: TGTGCCAGCTCAGCGGACAGAAATAACTATGGCTACACCTTC.

This sequence joins TRBV5-4 and TRBJ2-3, with 7 bases aligning to TRBD2. Per the germline V gene, CDR1 is SGHNT and CDR2 is YYREEE (reference sequence). The CDR3 runs 16 residues. J lost 0 bases, V lost 4 bases, and 8 bases had no gene match. The CDR3 nucleotides read TGTGCCAGCAGCCAGCCGGGAGGCCTTAGCACAGATACGCAGTATTTT. It encodes CASSQPGGLSTDTQYF.

This chain joins TRBV19 and TRBJ2-1, with a possible D match to TRBD2 (5 bases). Trimming left V 3 bases short and J 5 bases short, with 5 bases between. The CDR3 contains 12 residues. Germline-derived CDR1 and CDR2 are LNHDA and SQIVND (reference sequence). Here the CDR3 reads CASSMRDNEQFF. CDR3 sequence (DNA): TGTGCCAGTAGTATGCGGGACAATGAGCAGTTCTTC. Together with reference TRBV19 and TRBJ2-1, the CDR3 gives the full variable domain: DGGITQSPKYLFRKEGQNVTLSCEQNLNHDAMYWYRQDPGQGLRLIYYSQIVNDFQKGDIAEGYSVSREKKESFPLTVTSAQKNPTAFYLCASSMRDNEQFFGPGTRLTVL.

This clone was detected once. V and J are TRBV12-3 or TRBV12-4 and TRBJ1-6, with unresolved D. Trimming stripped 5 bases from V and 10 bases from J, with 12 bases between. CDR3 length: 13 amino acids. The CDR3 bases are TGTGCCAGCAGTCGCGGCCCAACCTCACCCCTCCACTTT. Protein product: CASSRGPTSPLHF.

The V call is TRBV9, the J call TRBJ2-2, with D perhaps matching TRBD1 (5 bases). CDR1 is SGDLS, CDR2 YYNGEE, per germline. The CDR3 is made up of 15 amino acids. V shed 4 bases and J shed 4 bases, with 14 bases lying between them. CDR3 loop: CASSPNIRVTGELFF. DNA for the CDR3: TGTGCCAGCAGCCCAAATATCAGGGTCACCGGGGAGCTGTTTTTT. The full variable domain, completed using reference TRBV9 and TRBJ2-2, is DSGVTQTPKHLITATGQRVTLRCSPRSGDLSVYWYQQSLDQGLQFLIQYYNGEERAKGNILERFSAQQFPDLHSELNLSSLELGDSALYFCASSPNIRVTGELFFGEGSRLTVL.

V usage is TRBV28 and J usage is TRBJ1-3; tentatively, D is TRBD1 (5 bases). From germline, CDR1 is MDHEN and CDR2 SYDVKM. V was cut by 1 base and J by 0 bases, with 10 bases left in between. This CDR3 has 16 residues. The CDR3 nucleotides read TGTGCCAGCAGTTTATTCAGGGACTCCTCTGGAAACACCATATATTTT. Protein product: CASSLFRDSSGNTIYF.

The genes are TRBV3-1 (or the pseudogene TRBV3-2) and TRBJ1-1; the D gene is possibly TRBD1 (6 bases). V shed 3 bases and J shed 6 bases, with 11 bases lying between them. The CDR3 has 13 amino acids. The germline V gene has CDR1 LGHDT and CDR2 YNNKEL (reference sequence). The CDR3 loop is CASSHTRGAEAFF. The CDR3 nucleotides are TGTGCCAGCAGCCATACCAGGGGAGCTGAAGCTTTCTTT.

The chain employs TRBV11-3 and TRBJ2-3; 8 bases align to TRBD2. V trimming: 4 bases; J trimming: 4 bases; junction bases outside the gene matches: 4. Germline V gene data show CDR1 as SGHNT and CDR2 as YENEEA. The CDR3 extends over 14 amino acids. DNA for the CDR3: TGTGCCAGCAGCTCATCGCGGGGGGCAGATACGCAGTATTTT. It codes for CASSSSRGADTQYF.

The CDR3, as DNA: TGCGCCAGCAGCTTGGGTTTGATTAGCCCCAATGAGCAGTTCTTC. Its translation is CASSLGLISPNEQFF. This chain uses TRBV5-1 with TRBJ2-1; D unresolved. CDR1 is SGHRS and CDR2 is YFSETQ in the germline V gene. This CDR3 region has 15 residues. V was trimmed by 0 bases and J by 6 bases, leaving 13 bases between them.

This clone has more than one count but fewer than ten. In nucleotides, the CDR3 is TGCGCCAGCAGCCCCCGGACAGGGTTGTTCGGGGAGCTGTTTTTT. This encodes CASSPRTGLFGELFF. The chain couples TRBV5-1 to TRBJ2-2, with 8 bases identical to TRBD1. V lost 4 bases, J lost 7 bases, and 9 bases stayed unmatched. Germline loops: CDR1 SGHRS, CDR2 YFSETQ. The CDR3 covers 15 residues.

The chain employs TRBV9 and TRBJ2-5, with 7 bases lining up with TRBD2. The CDR3 totals 13 residues. The germline gives CDR1 SGDLS, CDR2 YYNGEE. J lost 1 base, V lost 6 bases, and 3 bases had no gene match. The CDR3 here is CASNRGGQETQYF. CDR3 nucleotides: TGTGCCAGCAACCGCGGGGGCCAAGAGACCCAGTACTTC.

V and J are TRBV27 and TRBJ2-1, with 9 bases lining up with TRBD1. Germline loops: CDR1 MNHEY, CDR2 SMNVEV (reference sequence). With V trimmed by 6 bases and J by 4 bases, 7 bases remained unmatched. The CDR3 spans 15 residues. CDR3 DNA: TGTGCCAGCAGACAGGGACAGGGAAAGTACAATGAGCAGTTCTTC. As protein: CASRQGQGKYNEQFF.

The chain joins TRBV24-1 to TRBJ2-1; the match to TRBD2 covers 7 bases. This CDR3 has 18 residues. The ends lost 3 bases at V and 5 bases at J; junction bases unmatched: 15. Germline lookup yields CDR1 KGHDR and CDR2 SFDVKD. The CDR3 region has the DNA TGTGCCACCAGTGATGCGGGTCGCGGGGGTGCAGCCAACAATGAGCAGTTCTTC. As protein: CATSDAGRGGAANNEQFF.

The V call is TRBV12-3 or TRBV12-4, the J call TRBJ1-2, with D perhaps matching TRBD1 (6 bases). Between the trimmed V and J ends, which lost 5 bases and 8 bases, there was a span of 12 bases. There are 12 residues in the CDR3. This CDR3 reads CASSLIRGGYTF. CDR3 sequence (DNA): TGTGCCAGCAGTCTTATCAGGGGAGGCTACACCTTC.

The chain combines TRBV19 with TRBJ2-6; 9 positions agree with TRBD1. Germline CDR1 LNHDA, CDR2 SQIVND (reference sequence). The V gene end was trimmed by 5 bases and the J gene end by 0 bases; junction bases not matched to a gene: 8. The CDR3 runs to 18 residues. This chain's CDR3 is CASSASGTGLSGANVLTF. The DNA for the CDR3 is TGTGCCAGTAGTGCCTCCGGGACAGGGCTCTCTGGGGCCAACGTCCTGACTTTC.